Only a few counts were recorded for the clone carrying this TCR beta chain. The same CDR3 is also encoded by other DNA sequences in this sample. This entry comes from a study of blood T cell repertoires in COVID-19. Study-level background: Collection of acute and convalescent COVID-19 samples took place in the United States, Italy and Spain. From T cells, B-cell-depleted T cells, or PBMCs came the material, which was cDNA or gDNA.

In the source study's methods: Reference gene primer amplification in the assay estimated nucleated cell counts. Sequencing used immunoSEQ multiplex PCR; TCRdb keeps in-frame clones, though not all of them. Clone size and V and J calls were adopted from that table, with D and trimming inferred from the DNA. The data hold about 150,000 clones, with roughly 90% observed a single time. V was clipped by 4 bases and J by 5 bases, with 9 bases between them. The CDR3 has 13 residues. The germline gives CDR1 SEHNR, CDR2 FQNEAQ (reference sequence). Sample: peripheral blood. This TCR was sampled from a man between 45 and 60 years old with acute or convalescent COVID-19. The chain couples TRBV7-9 to TRBJ2-1; no firm D call. The CDR3 sequence: CASSSNLDNEQFF. In DNA form, the CDR3 reads TGTGCCAGCAGCTCTAACTTGGACAATGAGCAGTTCTTC.